Shown below are 17 T cell receptor beta chains from a single sample sequenced in a study of human T cells and chemical hapten exposure. One entry per CDR3 protein results from TCRdb running MiXCR on the RACE reads. Here the sample spans some 120,000 distinct CDR3 sequences, around 10% being singletons. Time point reported: patch test 1, 2 weeks after DPC sensitization. Stated treatment: therapeutic diphenylcyclopropenone sensitization with weekly scalp DPC. This specimen consisted of whole blood, obtained in connection with sensitization to the hapten diphenylcyclopropenone (DPC). These receptors originate from a woman aged 50 to 60 with alopecia areata. Some clones in this sample may be carry-over from other donors' samples.

This clonotype appeared many times. The rearrangement links TRBV12-3 or TRBV12-4 to TRBJ1-3; D gene ambiguous. CDR3 length: 14 amino acids. The ends were cut back, 4 bases at V and 3 bases at J, with 10 bases in the middle. The CDR3 reads CASSSSPFGNTIYF. The DNA of the CDR3 is TGTGCCAGCAGTTCCTCCCCCTTTGGAAACACCATATATTTT.

This clonotype was seen many times. This rearrangement joins TRBV10-3 to TRBJ2-2; D gene ambiguous. The CDR3 covers 12 residues. V was shortened by 10 bases and J by 0 bases, with 6 bases between the two germline ends. Per germline, CDR1 ENHRY and CDR2 SYGVKD. The CDR3 nucleotides read TGTGCCACCAATCCGAACACCGGGGAGCTGTTTTTT. It encodes CATNPNTGELFF.

V is TRBV21-1 and J is TRBJ1-5. TRBV21-1 is annotated as a pseudogene. The CDR3 consists of 13 residues. CDR3 nucleotides: TGTGCCAGGATTACGGATAGCAATCAGCCCCAGCATTTT. Protein product: CARITDSNQPQHF.

There are many counts of this clonotype. The gene calls are TRBV7-2 and TRBJ2-7; weak D call: TRBD1 (7 bases). The germline V and J ends were trimmed by 4 bases and 2 bases, with 18 bases remaining between them. CDR1 SGHTA and CDR2 FQGNSA come from the germline V gene. The CDR3 totals 16 residues. CDR3 coding DNA: TGTGCCAGCAGCTCCCAGGGGGGCGCACCTACCTACGAGCAGTACTTC. Amino acid sequence: CASSSQGGAPTYEQYF.

This clonotype showed up just a few times. V gene TRBV28 combines with J gene TRBJ2-7; TRBD2 is a possible D gene (6 bases). Germline V lookup: CDR1 MDHEN, CDR2 SYDVKM. V was cut by 3 bases and J by 4 bases, with 22 bases left in between. CDR3 length equals 17 residues. Here the CDR3 DNA reads TGTGCCAGCAGTTTCCTAATCCGGGACGTTGGGACTTACGAGCAGTACTTC. It is translated as CASSFLIRDVGTYEQYF.

The chain couples TRBV7-9 to TRBJ1-6; D ambiguous. Germline V CDR1 and CDR2: SEHNR, FQNEAQ (reference sequence). The ends were cut back, 8 bases at V and 10 bases at J, with 6 bases in the middle. The CDR3 is 10 amino acids. CDR3 region: CASGGSPLHF. DNA for the CDR3: TGTGCCAGCGGTGGGTCACCCCTCCACTTT. The full variable domain, its missing parts supplied by reference TRBV7-9 and TRBJ1-6, is DTGVSQNPRHKITKRGQNVTFRCDPISEHNRLYWYRQTLGQGPEFLTYFQNEAQLEKSRLLSDRFSAERPKGSFSTLEIQRTEQGDSAMYLCASGGSPLHFGNGTRLTVT.

The V gene is TRBV27, the J gene TRBJ1-1; D might be TRBD1 (5 bases). V dropped 8 bases and J dropped 4 bases, with 14 bases sitting between them. The germline CDR1 and CDR2 sequences are MNHEY and SMNVEV (reference sequence). This CDR3 region has 13 residues. CDR3 DNA: TGTGCCAGCCACCAGGGAGGCGGCACTGAAGCTTTCTTT. This encodes CASHQGGGTEAFF.

CDR3 sequence: CAIRGPHGNSPLHF. In DNA, the CDR3 is TGTGCCATCAGGGGGCCCCATGGCAATTCACCCCTCCACTTT. The V gene is TRBV28, the J gene TRBJ1-6; 8 bases fit TRBD1. V dropped 10 bases and J dropped 7; count of bases not matched to a gene: 9. The CDR3 is 14 amino acids. Germline-derived CDR1 and CDR2 are MDHEN and SYDVKM.

This clonotype was seen at least ten times. J is TRBJ1-1 and V is TRBV7-2; unclear D gene. With 4 bases removed from V and 4 bases from J, the gap between germline ends came to 10 bases. CDR1 is SGHTA and CDR2 is FQGNSA in the germline V gene. The CDR3 is made up of 13 amino acids. In DNA form, the CDR3 reads TGTGCCAGCAGCTCCCACAGATCCACTGAAGCTTTCTTT. Its protein is CASSSHRSTEAFF. Variable domain in full (rest from reference TRBV7-2 and TRBJ1-1): GAGVSQSPSNKVTEKGKDVELRCDPISGHTALYWYRQSLGQGLEFLIYFQGNSAPDKSGLPSDRFSAERTGGSVSTLTIQRTQQEDSAVYLCASSSHRSTEAFFGQGTRLTVV.

In its sample, this clonotype was seen many times. The V and J genes are TRBV19 and TRBJ1-5; D is unresolved. The germline V gene encodes CDR1 LNHDA and CDR2 SQIVND (reference sequence). Trimming took off 5 bases at V and 5 bases at J, with 13 bases between the two ends. The CDR3 is 14 amino acids. The CDR3 DNA follows: TGTGCCAGTAGTGATTTACGTAGGGATCAGCCCCAGCATTTT. Amino acids: CASSDLRRDQPQHF.

The J gene is TRBJ2-7, the V gene TRBV27, with no clear D. This CDR3 spans 15 amino acids. Germline-derived CDR1 and CDR2 are MNHEY and SMNVEV (reference sequence). Trimming took off 1 base at V and 0 bases at J, with 10 bases between the two ends. The CDR3 is CASSLYAVGSYEQYF. The CDR3 DNA sequence: TGTGCCAGCAGTTTATATGCAGTGGGCTCCTACGAGCAGTACTTC.

The V call is TRBV5-1, the J call TRBJ1-1; 7 bases agree with TRBD1. The CDR3 contains 15 residues. Unmatched junction bases numbered 10, after V lost 4 bases and J lost 4 bases. The germline CDR1 and CDR2 sequences are SGHRS and YFSETQ. The CDR3 loop reads CASSILQGSGTEAFF. CDR3 DNA: TGCGCCAGCAGCATATTACAGGGGTCAGGCACTGAAGCTTTCTTT.

In its sample, this clonotype was seen a few times. The chain couples TRBV18 to TRBJ1-6; D gene ambiguous. CDR1 is KGHSH, CDR2 LQKENI, per germline. The CDR3 has 14 residues. V was trimmed by 7 bases and J by 6 bases, leaving 13 bases between them. This chain's CDR3 is CASFTGIPNSPLHF. CDR3 nucleotides: TGTGCCAGCTTCACGGGTATTCCTAATTCACCCCTCCACTTT.

The chain carries TRBV3-1 and TRBJ2-7; D gene unclear. V gave up 0 bases and J gave up 3 bases, with 12 bases separating them. From germline, CDR1 is LGHDT and CDR2 YNNKEL (reference sequence). There are 15 residues in the CDR3. The CDR3 loop is CASSQDRQGDYEQYF. The CDR3 DNA reads TGTGCCAGCAGCCAAGATCGACAAGGAGACTACGAGCAGTACTTC.

The rearrangement joins TRBV6-2 or TRBV6-3 to TRBJ1-3, with D perhaps TRBD1 (6 bases). The CDR3 sequence is 15 residues long. Germline V CDR1 and CDR2: MNHEY, SVGEGT. Trimming pared 7 bases from V and 5 bases from J, leaving 18 bases between. CDR3 sequence: CASTTLPGQRNTIYF. In DNA, the CDR3 is TGTGCCAGCACCACCCTGCCGGGACAAAGAAACACCATATATTTT.

This chain joins TRBV28 and TRBJ1-5, with D perhaps matching TRBD1 (5 bases). V lost 7 bases to trimming and J lost 2 bases, with 15 bases between them. CDR1 is MDHEN and CDR2 is SYDVKM in the germline V gene. This CDR3 is built from 15 residues. DNA of the CDR3: TGTGCCAGCAACCTTTTCCAGGGAGGCAATCAGCCCCAGCATTTT. Translating it yields CASNLFQGGNQPQHF.

The chain links TRBV7-2 to TRBJ1-4; D gene unclear. Germline assignment: CDR1 SGHTA and CDR2 FQGNSA. The CDR3 sequence is 13 residues long. The germline V and J ends were trimmed by 7 bases and 5 bases, with 11 bases remaining between them. The CDR3 DNA reads TGTGCCAGCACCCTTCGCCCCAATGAAAAACTGTTTTTT. Amino acid sequence: CASTLRPNEKLFF.